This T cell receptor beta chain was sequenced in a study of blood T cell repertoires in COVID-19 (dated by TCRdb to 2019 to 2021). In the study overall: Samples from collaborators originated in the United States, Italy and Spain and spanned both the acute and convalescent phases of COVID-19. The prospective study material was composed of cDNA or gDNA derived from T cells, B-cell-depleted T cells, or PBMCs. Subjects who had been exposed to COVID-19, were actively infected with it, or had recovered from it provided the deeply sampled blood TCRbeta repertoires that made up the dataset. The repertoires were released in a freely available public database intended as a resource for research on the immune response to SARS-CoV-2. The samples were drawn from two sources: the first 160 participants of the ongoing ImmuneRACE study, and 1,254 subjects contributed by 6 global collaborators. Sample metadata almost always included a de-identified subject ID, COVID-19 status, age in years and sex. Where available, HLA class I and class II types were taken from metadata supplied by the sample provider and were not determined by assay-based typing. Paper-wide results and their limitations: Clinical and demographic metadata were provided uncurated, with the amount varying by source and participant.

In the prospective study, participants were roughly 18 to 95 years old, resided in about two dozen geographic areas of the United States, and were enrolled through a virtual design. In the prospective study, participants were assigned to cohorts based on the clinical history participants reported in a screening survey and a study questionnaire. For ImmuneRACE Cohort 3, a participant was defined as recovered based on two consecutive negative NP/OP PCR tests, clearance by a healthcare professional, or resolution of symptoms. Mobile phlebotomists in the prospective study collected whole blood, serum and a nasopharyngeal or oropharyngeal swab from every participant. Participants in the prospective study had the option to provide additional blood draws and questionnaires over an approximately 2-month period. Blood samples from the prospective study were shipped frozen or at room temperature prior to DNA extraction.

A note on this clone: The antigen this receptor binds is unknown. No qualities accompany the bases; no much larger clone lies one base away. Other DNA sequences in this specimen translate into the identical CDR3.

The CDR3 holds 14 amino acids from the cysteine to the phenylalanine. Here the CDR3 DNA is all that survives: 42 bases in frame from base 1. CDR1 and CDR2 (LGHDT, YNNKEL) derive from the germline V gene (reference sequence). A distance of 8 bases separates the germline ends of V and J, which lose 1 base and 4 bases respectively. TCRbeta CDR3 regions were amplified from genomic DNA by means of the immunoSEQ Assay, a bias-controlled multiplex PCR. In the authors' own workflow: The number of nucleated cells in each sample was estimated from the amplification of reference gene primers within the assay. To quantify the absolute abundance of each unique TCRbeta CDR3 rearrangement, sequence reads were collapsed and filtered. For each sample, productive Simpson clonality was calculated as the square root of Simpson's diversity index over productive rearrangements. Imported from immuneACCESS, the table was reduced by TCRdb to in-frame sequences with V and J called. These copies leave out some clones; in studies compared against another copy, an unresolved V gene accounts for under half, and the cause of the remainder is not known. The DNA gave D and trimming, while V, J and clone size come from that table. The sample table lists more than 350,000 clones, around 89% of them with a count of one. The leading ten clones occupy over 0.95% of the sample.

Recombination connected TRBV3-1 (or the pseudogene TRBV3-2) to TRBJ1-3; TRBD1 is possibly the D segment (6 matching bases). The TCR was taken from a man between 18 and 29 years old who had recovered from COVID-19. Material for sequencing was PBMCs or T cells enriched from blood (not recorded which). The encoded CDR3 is CASSQGTAGNTIYF. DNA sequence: TGTGCCAGCAGCCAAGGGACAGCGGGAAACACCATATATTTT.